The following is a T cell receptor beta chain sequence with its context. Its antigen target is currently unknown. At one boundary the junction diverges from the germline segment, which might be a read error. TCR beta CDR3 regions were amplified from RNA transcripts. The TCR CDR3 was subjected to a first round of RT-PCR using the HTBI primer set and the Qiagen OneStep RT-PCR kit. A second multiplex PCR round built the libraries, followed by size selection and purification. Libraries were sequenced paired-end with 100 bp reads on an Illumina HiSeq2000. The authors processed their data as follows. SOAPnuke was used to process the raw data, throwing out any read that contained adapters or uncalled bases, had a mean Phred below 15, or lacked an exact constant-primer or identifier match. COPE v1.2.5 was used to merge the high-quality paired reads, and each unique nucleotide sequence was defined as a clonotype. Clonotypes were aligned to IMGT TRBV, TRBD and TRBJ reference segments using MiTCR v1.1. The analysis included only V-J combinations with a frequency above 0.0001, which together covered around 99% of the repertoires. A TCS score was defined as the ratio between F50 (clonal expansion) and ExV (chaos), using BLOSUM62-based TCRdist between CDR3 peptides within each V-J. Welch's t-statistics and random forest reduced roughly 540 V-J features to fewer than 15, which were used in a naive Bayes classifier (R e1071). Using fastp trimming at Q25 and MiXCR clonotype assembly, TCRdb reanalyzed the public sequencing data and kept in-frame beta chains. A single entry per CDR3 protein holds the most common genes and DNA from its merged rows. Here the V and J calls rest on TCRdb's processing, not on the authors' analysis. The sample contains under 650,000 distinct CDR3 sequences, roughly 17% of them found a single time. The top ten constitute 3.8% of the sample.

These data belong to a study of T cells in Graves' hyperthyroidism and ophthalmopathy (dated by TCRdb to between 2018 and 2021). Study-wide context: Peripheral blood samples were taken at the time of initial diagnosis, prior to any treatment. To identify distinguishing TCR V-J signatures, a discovery cohort of around 100 patients was used, comprising 43 with Graves' ophthalmopathy and around 57 with stable Graves' hyperthyroidism. Whether ophthalmopathy could be predicted prospectively was tested in an independent validation cohort made up of under 20 hyperthyroidism patients plus 17 patients who later progressed to ophthalmopathy. For training and testing, the roughly 93 patients in the discovery cohort were randomly divided in a 7:3 ratio. In addition, the study compared T-cell repertoires in thyroid tissue and in blood from roughly six Graves' hyperthyroidism patients. After blood sampling, hyperthyroidism patients were treated with methimazole at a starting dose of 30 mg daily, and ophthalmopathy patients were treated with high-dose intravenous methylprednisolone. The paper reports TCR Vbeta CDR3 sequencing of roughly 140 peripheral blood samples: 40 or so ophthalmopathy, 75 to 80 hyperthyroidism and around 17 progressor patients. Overall study results and their limits: In cross-validation, a model built on a 13 V-J signature told ophthalmopathy apart from stable hyperthyroidism with under 90% sensitivity and roughly 83% specificity, and in testing the same model reached 80%/75%. Blood samples also contained most of the expanded thyroid clonotypes (frequency above 0.001), which suggests that blood repertoires may reflect thyroid immune responses. In validation, progression to ophthalmopathy was predicted by the model with roughly 71% sensitivity and 72% to 85% specificity, a median of around 6.5 months before onset. Sample size was not statistically predetermined, and blinding of investigators to group allocation was not performed.

The CDR3 starts with the cysteine, ends with the phenylalanine, and has 16 residues. The kept DNA is CDR3 alone, 48 bases in frame from the first base. The germline V gene gives CDR1 as SGHTA and CDR2 as FQGTGA. Graves' hyperthyroidism was defined as stable when no progression to ophthalmopathy occurred over 18 months of follow-up. The hyperthyroidism patients were between 18 and 65 years old and newly diagnosed, with a disease duration of less than 2 months. Patients with uncontrolled infections, other autoimmune diseases, pregnancy or lactation were excluded. Diagnoses were established on the basis of clinical symptoms, serum thyroxine and TRAb, thyroid ultrasound, and orbital computed tomography. Ficoll-Paque density gradient centrifugation was used to isolate PBMCs from under 11 ml of fresh peripheral blood. Total RNA was extracted with Trizol reagent, and quality was checked on an Agilent 2100 Bioanalyzer.

Specimen: blood. The chain uses TRBV7-3 and TRBJ2-2; TRBD2 is a weak D gene call, 6 bases matching. This receptor was obtained from a woman aged 30 to 39 with Graves' hyperthyroidism. CDR3 region: CASSHGSSANTGELFF. The DNA is TGCGCCAGCAGCCATGGATCTAGCGCGAACACCGGGGAGCTGTTTTTT. Joined to the reference TRBV7-3 and TRBJ2-2 proteins, this CDR3 gives the full variable domain: GAGVSQTPSNKVTEKGKYVELRCDPISGHTALYWYRQSLGQGPEFLIYFQGTGAADDSGLPNDRFFAVRPEGSVSTLKIQRTERGDSAVYLCASSHGSSANTGELFFGEGSRLTVL.